Sequencing of this T cell receptor beta chain was carried out in a study of Ad26.COV2.S vaccination and SARS-CoV-2 variants. Study-wide context: The vaccine Ad26.COV2.S was put into the muscle once, or twice with 56 days between.

This table comes from immunoSEQ multiplex PCR, and its TCRdb copy is limited to in-frame clones, with some not included. The table lists around 400,000 clones, 89% of them singletons, with over 1.5% in the top ten. Per the germline V gene, CDR1 is SGHRS and CDR2 is YFSETQ. This CDR3 is built from 14 residues. Trimming removed 4 bases at V and 0 bases at J, with 9 bases between. As for treatment: about 20 received Ad26.COV2.S at low or high dose, single or two shots; about 5 received placebo; per-sample allocation not given. Day 63 after the first injection of vaccine or placebo was the sampling time.

Sequencing was performed on peripheral blood, taken in a trial of Ad26.COV2.S vaccine versus placebo. The V gene is TRBV5-1, the J gene TRBJ2-3; D gene unclear. The origin of this receptor is a person between 18 and 60 years old who received the Ad26.COV2.S COVID-19 vaccine or a placebo. CDR3 protein: CASSNEPSTDTQYF. The CDR3 bases are TGCGCCAGCAGCAACGAGCCTAGCACAGATACGCAGTATTTT.